What follows describes a single T cell receptor (beta chain). Antigen: not known. TCRdb recomputed calls from the 5' RACE reads with MiXCR, one row per CDR3 protein. This sample has about 6,000 distinct CDR3 sequences, with around 59% found just once. The study, taken as a whole, reports: Greatest tumor Treg TCR overlap was with tumor naive CD4+ cells.

This TCR came from a female donor with breast cancer. The sample consisted of naive CD4+ T cells sorted from blood. Regarding subset: naive CD4+ T cells, CD4+CD45RA+CD25-.

CDR3 loop: CSARVGQGRNSPLHF. The CDR3 DNA is TGCAGTGCTAGAGTAGGACAGGGACGGAATTCACCCCTCCACTTT. This chain uses TRBV20-1 with TRBJ1-6; 8 bases are shared with TRBD1. The CDR3 has 15 residues. After removal of 1 base from V and 7 bases from J, the junction contained 6 bases not matched to a gene. Germline loops: CDR1 DFQATT, CDR2 SNEGSKA (reference sequence).